Following are 10 T cell receptor beta chains from one sample sequenced in a study of T cell repertoires in cytomegalovirus infection. TCRdb processed the reads anew with MiXCR; each CDR3 protein has one entry. The sample holds roughly 500,000 distinct CDR3 sequences, approximately 11% seen once. Sequencing input: PBMCs. The source of these receptors is a human donor in good health (CMV status not recorded). Some clones in this sample may be carry-over from other donors' samples.

This clonotype has at least ten counts. This chain links TRBV5-6 with TRBJ2-7; D not certain. The germline V gene has CDR1 SGHDT and CDR2 YYEEEE. Trimming pared 0 bases from V and 5 bases from J, leaving 15 bases between. The CDR3 spans 15 residues. The CDR3 region has the DNA TGTGCCAGCAGCTTGGTAAACGGGTTCGGAAACGAGCAGTACTTC. The encoded protein is CASSLVNGFGNEQYF.

This clonotype was counted at least ten times. As DNA, the CDR3 is TGCGCCAGCAGCAGCAGCGGGCCCGTCTACGAGCAGTACTTC. Protein sequence: CASSSSGPVYEQYF. The rearrangement joins TRBV5-1 to TRBJ2-7, with a weak D call TRBD2 (6 bases). Germline-derived CDR1 and CDR2 are SGHRS and YFSETQ. Trimming cost V 4 bases and J 3 bases, with 14 bases left between them. This CDR3 is 14 amino acids long.

The chain couples TRBV25-1 to TRBJ1-4; no reliable D call. Trimming stripped 6 bases from V and 5 bases from J, with 7 bases between. Germline V gene data show CDR1 as MGHDK and CDR2 as SYGVNS. The length of the CDR3 is 12 residues. CDR3 bases: TGTGCCAGCAGGCCGGGGAATGAAAAACTGTTTTTT. Translated, it gives CASRPGNEKLFF.

This clonotype was seen only a few times. The V call is TRBV9, the J call TRBJ2-1; 7 bases are a match to TRBD2. After removal of 4 bases from V and 7 bases from J, the junction contained 11 bases not matched to a gene. The CDR3 loop spans 15 amino acids. CDR1 SGDLS and CDR2 YYNGEE come from the germline V gene. This chain's CDR3 is CASSLLGGGGNEQFF. The CDR3 coding sequence is TGTGCCAGCAGCCTTCTAGGCGGGGGAGGGAATGAGCAGTTCTTC.

This clonotype came up many times. The CDR3 is CASSPGTDASYNEQFF. In DNA form, the CDR3 reads TGTGCCAGCAGCCCGGGGACTGACGCTAGTTACAATGAGCAGTTCTTC. The V and J genes are TRBV12-3 or TRBV12-4 and TRBJ2-1; TRBD2 is a possible D gene (6 bases). The V end lost 6 bases, the J end lost 4 bases, and 19 bases lay between the germline ends. The CDR3 spans 16 residues.

This clonotype was seen a handful of times. The chain is built from TRBV2 and TRBJ2-7; 9 nucleotides agree with TRBD2. Trimming cost V 10 bases and J 8 bases; bases outside gene matches: 12. The CDR3 length is 13 residues. Germline values: CDR1 SNHLY, CDR2 FYNNEI. DNA of the CDR3: TGTGCCACCCAGACTAGCGGCCATTTGCAGCAGTACTTC. Protein sequence: CATQTSGHLQQYF. Complete variable domain (other parts from reference TRBV2 and TRBJ2-7): EPEVTQTPSHQVTQMGQEVILRCVPISNHLYFYWYRQILGQKVEFLVSFYNNEISEKSEIFDDQFSVERPDGSNFTLKIRSTKLEDSAMYFCATQTSGHLQQYFGPGTRLTVT.

V gene TRBV3-1 combines with J gene TRBJ2-6; 7 bases are a match to TRBD2. Losses at the gene ends were 1 base for V and 2 bases for J; bases not matched to a gene: 8. Germline lookup yields CDR1 LGHDT and CDR2 YNNKEL (reference sequence). This CDR3 is built from 18 residues. The chain's CDR3 is CASSQVPGRGTGANVLTF. CDR3 DNA sequence: TGTGCCAGCAGCCAAGTCCCAGGGCGGGGGACTGGGGCCAACGTCCTGACTTTC.

This clonotype was found many times. This chain connects TRBV7-2 to TRBJ2-7; 9 bases fit TRBD2. Losses at the gene ends were 0 bases for V and 0 bases for J; bases not matched to a gene: 3. Germline V gene data show CDR1 as SGHTA and CDR2 as FQGNSA. The CDR3 is 16 amino acids. CDR3 region: CASSLAGSGSSYEQYF. CDR3 in DNA: TGTGCCAGCAGCTTAGCGGGTAGCGGGAGCTCCTACGAGCAGTACTTC.

This clonotype was counted ten times or more. V usage is TRBV19 and J usage is TRBJ2-1; the D gene is possibly TRBD2 (5 bases). In germline, CDR1 is LNHDA, CDR2 SQIVND (reference sequence). The CDR3 contains 16 residues. The V end was cut by 4 bases, the J end by 0 bases, with 13 bases between. The CDR3 sequence is CASSTLGESSYNEQFF. CDR3 nucleotide sequence: TGTGCCAGTAGTACCCTCGGGGAGAGCTCCTACAATGAGCAGTTCTTC.

As concerns this clonotype: A read error is likely, as this CDR3 ends without the conserved phenylalanine or tryptophan. V usage is TRBV6-1 and J usage is TRBJ2-6; maybe TRBD1 (6 bases). Looked up from germline, CDR1 is MNHNS and CDR2 is SASEGT. This CDR3 comprises 15 residues. Trimming left V 2 bases short and J 2 bases short, with 7 bases between. CDR3 coding DNA: TGTGCCAGCAGTGAAAGGGGGACTGGGGCCAACGTCCTGACTTCC. Its protein product is CASSERGTGANVLTS.